This T cell receptor beta chain was sequenced for a study of shared clonotypes between healthy human individuals. Naive CD8 cells lacked CD45RO and underwent positive selection for CCR7, leaving out terminally differentiated effector memory CD45RA+ cells. The data were produced by immunoSEQ multiplex PCR, yet TCRdb's version contains in-frame clones alone and is incomplete. The data show about 800,000 clones, 90% to 98% seen once. J was trimmed by 9 bases and V by 2 bases; bases with no gene match: 4. Germline V gives CDR1 WNHNN, CDR2 SYGVQD (reference sequence). The CDR3 has 15 residues. Sequencing was carried out using naive CD8+ T cells sorted from blood. The receptor was derived from a man aged 25-45 years in good health. The rearrangement uses TRBV10-1 and TRBJ2-1, with TRBD2 identical over 13 bases. The CDR3 loop reads CASSEGLAGVGEQFF. CDR3 nucleotides: TGCGCCAGCAGTGAGGGACTAGCGGGAGTCGGTGAGCAGTTCTTC.